This TCR beta chain emerged from a study of T cells in Graves' hyperthyroidism and ophthalmopathy. Amplified TCR beta CDR3 regions derived from RNA transcripts. The HTBI primer set served for first-round RT-PCR of the TCR CDR3. TCRdb independently ran MiXCR on the multiplex PCR reads; one entry per CDR3 protein. Of a few hundred thousand distinct CDR3 sequences in the sample, about 16% were seen once. This TCR derives from a woman aged 30 to 39 with Graves' ophthalmopathy. Sequencing was performed on blood.

CDR3 sequence: CSAPLGGTAQHF. The CDR3 DNA reads as TGCAGTGCCCCCTTAGGGGGAACGGCCCAGCATTTT. The chain joins TRBV20-1 to TRBJ1-5; a possible D gene is TRBD1 (6 bases). In germline, CDR1 is DFQATT, CDR2 SNEGSKA (reference sequence). The CDR3 length is 12 residues. V shed 6 bases and J shed 11 bases, with 17 bases lying between them.